One sample yielded the 20 T cell receptor beta chains listed below, sequenced in a study of shared clonotypes between healthy human individuals (dated by TCRdb to about 2020). For the CD8 naive samples, CD45RO-negative cells were positively selected for CCR7, yielding a CD45RA+CCR7+ population from which TemRA cells were excluded. The protocol used for the library was the immunoSEQ multiplex PCR assay. TCRdb retrieved this table from immuneACCESS and kept in-frame rearrangements only. Not all clones are present; in checked studies, unresolved V genes account for under half, and no reason is known for the remainder. The sample yields about 2,100,000 clones; roughly 91% were counted once. About 1.5% of the sample rests with the top ten. The specimen was naive CD8+ T cells from PBMCs. The cell subset or site label, read with the paper, signifies: CD45RA+CCR7+. The receptors stem from a man aged 18-30 years in good health. Some clones in this sample may be carry-over from other donors' samples.

V and J are TRBV7-8 and TRBJ2-7; D remains ambiguous. V was shortened by 5 bases and J by 3 bases, with 14 bases between the two germline ends. The CDR3 has 14 residues. Germline-derived CDR1 and CDR2 are SGHVS and FQNEAQ. The CDR3 nucleotides read TGTGCCAGCAGCGACAAAAAGATACTCTACGAGCAGTACTTC. Translation: CASSDKKILYEQYF. Based on the CDR3 plus reference TRBV7-8 and TRBJ2-7, the full variable domain is GAGVSQSPRYKVAKRGQDVALRCDPISGHVSLFWYQQALGQGPEFLTYFQNEAQLDKSGLPSDRFFAERPEGSVSTLKIQRTQQEDSAVYLCASSDKKILYEQYFGPGTRLTVT.

The CDR3 coding sequence is TGTGCCAGCCCCTACCCGGCCGGAAGAACCGGGGAGCTGTTTTTT. Translated: CASPYPAGRTGELFF. The chain carries TRBV7-9 and TRBJ2-2, with D unclear. V was cut by 8 bases and J by 5 bases, with 18 bases left in between. This CDR3 has 15 residues. Germline-derived CDR1 and CDR2 are SEHNR and FQNEAQ (reference sequence).

The CDR3 sequence is CASSKKVTSTNVEQYF. In DNA, the CDR3 is TGTGCCAGCAGCAAAAAGGTAACTTCGACCAATGTCGAGCAGTACTTC. The J gene is TRBJ2-7, the V gene TRBV21-1. TRBV21-1 is annotated as a pseudogene. The CDR3 loop spans 16 amino acids.

This clone was seen just once. This chain links TRBV18 with TRBJ1-2; possible D gene TRBD1, 6 bases. The germline V gene encodes CDR1 KGHSH and CDR2 LQKENI. Trimming cost V 3 bases and J 1 base, with 21 bases left between them. CDR3 length equals 18 residues. CDR3 sequence: CASSPPGLTGYFNYGYTF. In nucleotides, the CDR3 is TGTGCCAGCTCACCCCCGGGACTGACAGGCTACTTTAACTATGGCTACACCTTC.

The chain combines TRBV7-9 with TRBJ2-1; no firm D call. The CDR3 length is 13 residues. Trimming removed 7 bases at V and 9 bases at J, with 16 bases between. The V gene's germline CDR1 is SEHNR and CDR2 FQNEAQ (reference sequence). CDR3 region: CASNPPSRSEQFF. The CDR3, as DNA: TGTGCCAGCAACCCGCCCTCTCGGAGTGAGCAGTTCTTC.

This chain links TRBV4-1 with TRBJ1-1; no firm D call. The germline gives CDR1 MGHRA, CDR2 YSYEKL. The CDR3 covers 14 residues. V lost 4 bases and J 5 bases, leaving 14 bases between the germline ends. The CDR3 reads CASSPREGSTEAFF. DNA for the CDR3: TGCGCCAGCAGCCCAAGAGAGGGTAGTACTGAAGCTTTCTTT.

The CDR3: CASSLISGGVGGEQFF. The CDR3 region has the DNA TGTGCCAGCAGTTTAATTTCTGGGGGGGTGGGAGGTGAGCAGTTCTTC. The V gene is TRBV27, the J gene TRBJ2-1, with 7 bases that match TRBD2. From germline, CDR1 is MNHEY and CDR2 SMNVEV (reference sequence). The CDR3 extends over 16 amino acids. V lost 2 bases and J lost 9; bases outside the gene matches: 13.

This chain uses TRBV7-8 with TRBJ2-7, with a possible D match to TRBD1 (6 bases). The CDR3 runs 17 residues. Germline lookup yields CDR1 SGHVS and CDR2 FQNEAQ. Trimming took 1 base from V and 5 from J, leaving 21 bases between them. The CDR3 protein is CASSLVQGPSFSDEQYF. The CDR3 DNA reads as TGTGCCAGCAGCTTAGTTCAGGGGCCTAGCTTCTCGGACGAGCAGTACTTC.

V usage is TRBV27 and J usage is TRBJ2-1; D is possibly TRBD1 (5 bases). Trimming removed 2 bases at V and 6 bases at J, with 17 bases between. Per the germline V gene, CDR1 is MNHEY and CDR2 is SMNVEV (reference sequence). This CDR3 has 16 amino acids. CDR3 loop: CASSLLGRAFVNEQFF. In DNA form, the CDR3 reads TGTGCCAGCAGTTTACTCGGCAGGGCATTTGTCAATGAGCAGTTCTTC.

The chain carries TRBV4-1 and TRBJ2-1; D is possibly TRBD2 (6 bases). The CDR3 is 17 residues long. Trimming shortened V by 0 bases and J by 0 bases, and 12 bases separated the two germline ends. The germline V gene has CDR1 MGHRA and CDR2 YSYEKL. CDR3 protein: CASSQDGAGRSYNEQFF. CDR3 DNA: TGCGCCAGCAGCCAAGATGGGGCGGGACGCTCCTACAATGAGCAGTTCTTC.

This rearrangement joins TRBV15 to TRBJ2-1; 13 bases align to TRBD2. This CDR3 has 19 amino acids. The ends lost 0 bases at V and 8 bases at J; junction bases unmatched: 13. Germline CDR1 reads LNHNV; CDR2 reads YYDKDF (reference sequence). The CDR3 is CATSRDPPGLAGVIHEQFF. The CDR3 bases are TGTGCCACCAGCAGAGATCCTCCTGGACTAGCGGGAGTTATTCATGAGCAGTTCTTC.

V gene TRBV7-9 combines with J gene TRBJ2-1; D may correspond to TRBD1 or TRBD2 (5 bases each). Trimming left V 6 bases short and J 5 bases short, with 11 bases between. From germline, CDR1 is SEHNR and CDR2 FQNEAQ (reference sequence). The CDR3 contains 13 residues. DNA of the CDR3: TGTGCCAGCAGAACCGGGACGCACAATGAGCAGTTCTTC. Encoded protein: CASRTGTHNEQFF.

CDR3 sequence reads: CASSLALSTDTQYF. The CDR3 DNA reads TGTGCCAGCAGTTTAGCCCTGAGCACAGATACGCAGTATTTT. The V call is TRBV27, the J call TRBJ2-3; D is unclear. This CDR3 comprises 14 residues. Trimming stripped 2 bases from V and 0 bases from J, with 6 bases between. The germline V gene has CDR1 MNHEY and CDR2 SMNVEV (reference sequence).

For this clone: Different DNA sequences within this sample yield the same CDR3. This chain uses TRBV9 with TRBJ2-5; TRBD2 matches at 7 bases. V was pared by 1 base and J by 1 base, with 4 bases of the junction left unmatched. This CDR3 has 15 amino acids. The germline CDR1 and CDR2 sequences are SGDLS and YYNGEE. The DNA of the CDR3 is TGTGCCAGCAGCGTATCGGCGGGAGTCCAAGAGACCCAGTACTTC. Translating it yields CASSVSAGVQETQYF. Using reference TRBV9 and TRBJ2-5 for the parts outside the CDR3, the full variable domain is DSGVTQTPKHLITATGQRVTLRCSPRSGDLSVYWYQQSLDQGLQFLIQYYNGEERAKGNILERFSAQQFPDLHSELNLSSLELGDSALYFCASSVSAGVQETQYFGPGTRLLVL.

The gene calls are TRBV28 and TRBJ1-1; TRBD1 matches 10 bases. The CDR3 contains 12 residues. With V trimmed by 7 bases and J by 7 bases, 3 bases remained unmatched. CDR1 is MDHEN and CDR2 is SYDVKM in the germline V gene. CDR3 in DNA: TGTGCCAGCAAGACAGGGGGCGTTGAAGCTTTCTTT. As protein: CASKTGGVEAFF.

The gene calls are TRBV27 and TRBJ2-7; D remains unclear. V shed 6 bases and J shed 3 bases, with 12 bases lying between them. In germline, CDR1 is MNHEY, CDR2 SMNVEV (reference sequence). This CDR3 has 13 amino acids. The DNA of the CDR3 is TGTGCCAGCAGATCTGGGCAGAGCTACGAGCAGTACTTC. Amino acid sequence: CASRSGQSYEQYF.

This clone was counted only a few times. This chain joins TRBV27 and TRBJ1-5, with D tentatively TRBD1 (5 bases). Trimming shortened V by 5 bases and J by 11 bases, and 22 bases separated the two germline ends. The germline gives CDR1 MNHEY, CDR2 SMNVEV (reference sequence). This CDR3 is 15 amino acids long. CDR3 sequence: CASSGKGLTGVAQHF. In DNA, the CDR3 is TGTGCCAGCAGTGGAAAGGGGCTCACTGGCGTCGCCCAGCATTTT.

This chain joins TRBV19 and TRBJ2-7; 9 bases agree with TRBD1. The CDR3 length is 15 residues. Germline V gene lookup returns CDR1 LNHDA and CDR2 SQIVND (reference sequence). V trimming: 5 bases; J trimming: 4 bases; junction bases outside the gene matches: 9. In DNA, the CDR3 is TGTGCCAGTAGTGATACAGGGGGCGGTATGTACGAGCAGTACTTC. Protein sequence: CASSDTGGGMYEQYF.

The chain couples TRBV19 to TRBJ2-1, with 10 bases fitting TRBD2. CDR3 length: 16 amino acids. V shed 2 bases, J shed 4 bases, and the junction held 5 bases outside the gene matches. In germline, CDR1 is LNHDA, CDR2 SQIVND (reference sequence). This CDR3 is CASSIPGTSAYNEQFF. As DNA, the CDR3 is TGTGCCAGTAGTATACCCGGGACTAGCGCTTACAATGAGCAGTTCTTC.

This chain uses TRBV19 with TRBJ2-5; D might be TRBD2 (5 bases). The germline V gene has CDR1 LNHDA and CDR2 SQIVND (reference sequence). The CDR3 loop spans 16 amino acids. Deletions cut 1 base from V and 2 bases from J, with 14 bases between. In nucleotides, the CDR3 is TGTGCCAGTAGTATAGTAGGGTGGACTCCACAAGAGACCCAGTACTTC. This sequence encodes CASSIVGWTPQETQYF.